These 25 T cell receptor beta chains were sequenced from one sample in a study of STAT5B mutations in CD4+ large granular lymphocyte leukemia. Generated by immunoSEQ multiplex PCR, the TCRdb table keeps only in-frame clones and is missing some. The sample yields tens of thousands of clones, around 81% seen once. Sequencing input: CD4+ T cells from blood buffy coats. Source of these receptors: a human donor in good health.

The table lists this clone with a count of one. This chain links TRBV6-5 with TRBJ2-1, with TRBD1 matching 7 bases. Germline CDR1 reads MNHEY; CDR2 reads SVGAGI. The CDR3 consists of 14 residues. Unmatched junction bases numbered 8, after V lost 6 bases and J lost 6 bases. The CDR3 bases are TGTGCCAGCAGCCGAACAACAGGGGTCAATGAGCAGTTCTTC. Translated: CASSRTTGVNEQFF.

The V gene is TRBV2, the J gene TRBJ2-5; 8 bases are a match to TRBD1. Germline V lookup: CDR1 SNHLY, CDR2 FYNNEI. The V and J ends lost 7 bases and 5 bases, in that order; junction bases with no gene match: 9. The CDR3 is made up of 14 amino acids. The CDR3 region has the DNA TGTGCCAGCACCCTGACAGGGGTGGGGGAGACCCAGTACTTC. Translated, it gives CASTLTGVGETQYF.

The chain uses TRBV7-2 and TRBJ2-7; 7 bases align to TRBD1. The J segment lost 3 bases and the V segment lost 5 bases, leaving 4 bases of the junction unmatched. The CDR3 consists of 13 residues. The germline gives CDR1 SGHTA, CDR2 FQGNSA. The CDR3 nucleotides are TGTGCCAGCAGCCTAAGACAGGGCTACGAGCAGTACTTC. Amino acids: CASSLRQGYEQYF.

The chain uses TRBV5-6 and TRBJ1-1; tentatively, D is TRBD1 (5 bases). Trimming took off 2 bases at V and 5 bases at J, with 10 bases between the two ends. CDR1 SGHDT and CDR2 YYEEEE come from the germline V gene. This CDR3 is built from 13 residues. The CDR3 reads CASSFGGTTEAFF. CDR3 bases: TGTGCCAGCAGCTTTGGGGGGACGACTGAAGCTTTCTTT. Full variable domain (remainder filled in from reference TRBV5-6 and TRBJ1-1): DAGVTQSPTHLIKTRGQQVTLRCSPKSGHDTVSWYQQALGQGPQFIFQYYEEEERQRGNFPDRFSGHQFPNYSSELNVNALLLGDSALYLCASSFGGTTEAFFGQGTRLTVV.

The chain joins TRBV21-1 to TRBJ2-3. TRBV21-1 is assigned pseudogene status. The CDR3 spans 9 residues. Written as DNA, the CDR3 is TGTGCCAGCAGCTCCAAGGAGTATTTT. It yields the protein CASSSKEYF.

J is TRBJ2-6 and V is TRBV30; D might be TRBD1 (6 bases). Germline values: CDR1 GTSNPN, CDR2 SVGIG (reference sequence). The CDR3 totals 16 residues. V dropped 0 bases and J dropped 0 bases, with 9 bases sitting between them. As DNA, the CDR3 is TGTGCCTGGAGTGTACAAGGGGGCTCTGGGGCCAACGTCCTGACTTTC. Its translation: CAWSVQGGSGANVLTF.

The rearrangement joins TRBV9 to TRBJ2-5; 7 bases line up with TRBD2. The CDR3 has 14 amino acids. CDR1 and CDR2 from the germline V gene are SGDLS and YYNGEE. V was clipped by 1 base and J by 4 bases; unmatched bases: 4. CDR3 in DNA: TGTGCCAGCAGCGTATACAGCGGGGCAGAGACCCAGTACTTC. It translates to CASSVYSGAETQYF.

This rearrangement joins TRBV6-5 to TRBJ1-1, with D perhaps matching TRBD1 (5 bases). Germline CDR1 MNHEY, CDR2 SVGAGI. This CDR3 is built from 14 residues. V was clipped by 5 bases and J by 1 base, with 11 bases between them. CDR3 sequence reads: CASSLRQKNTEAFF. The CDR3 DNA is TGTGCCAGCAGTCTGAGACAGAAGAACACTGAAGCTTTCTTT.

The V gene is TRBV10-3, the J gene TRBJ1-1; the D gene is possibly TRBD1 (6 bases). The V end was cut by 7 bases, the J end by 5 bases, with 14 bases between. Germline CDR1 and CDR2: ENHRY and SYGVKD. CDR3 length: 13 amino acids. CDR3 nucleotides: TGTGCCATCAATACGGACAGAGGAACTGAAGCTTTCTTT. Translated: CAINTDRGTEAFF.

The genes are TRBV5-1 and TRBJ2-3; D is perhaps TRBD2 (6 bases). V lost 3 bases and J 2 bases, leaving 13 bases between the germline ends. The CDR3 extends over 15 amino acids. CDR1 is SGHRS, CDR2 YFSETQ, per germline. CDR3 nucleotides: TGCGCCAGCAGCTCCGACTGGACTAACACAGATACGCAGTATTTT. Amino acid sequence: CASSSDWTNTDTQYF. The full variable domain, completed using reference TRBV5-1 and TRBJ2-3, is KAGVTQTPRYLIKTRGQQVTLSCSPISGHRSVSWYQQTPGQGLQFLFEYFSETQRNKGNFPGRFSGRQFSNSRSEMNVSTLELGDSALYLCASSSDWTNTDTQYFGPGTRLTVL.

The V and J genes are TRBV6-6 and TRBJ2-2; 8 nucleotides agree with TRBD2. The CDR3 consists of 16 residues. Germline CDR1 and CDR2: MNHNY and SVGAGI (reference sequence). The junction had 6 bases not matched to a gene; V was cut back by 2 bases and J by 4 bases. The CDR3 region has the DNA TGTGCCAGCAGTTACCTCAGACTAGCGAGCACCGGGGAGCTGTTTTTT. Translation: CASSYLRLASTGELFF.

The chain carries TRBV29-1 and TRBJ2-2, with 7 bases identical to TRBD1. The CDR3 runs to 11 residues. V lost 6 bases, J lost 6 bases, and 1 base stayed unmatched. Germline-derived CDR1 and CDR2 are SQVTM and ANQGSEA. CDR3: CSVQGAGELFF. The CDR3 DNA follows: TGCAGCGTCCAGGGGGCCGGGGAGCTGTTTTTT.

The rearrangement joins TRBV4-2 to TRBJ2-3; no clear D. Trimming removed 3 bases at V and 0 bases at J, with 7 bases between. The CDR3 loop spans 14 amino acids. Germline V gene data show CDR1 as LGHNA and CDR2 as YNFKEQ. CDR3 residues: CASSQVSSTDTQYF. The DNA of the CDR3 is TGTGCCAGCAGCCAGGTCTCCAGCACAGATACGCAGTATTTT.

The rearrangement joins TRBV6-1 to TRBJ2-6; 8 bases are shared with TRBD1. Germline CDR1 and CDR2: MNHNS and SASEGT. With 1 base clipped from V and 2 bases from J, the junction kept 10 bases outside the gene matches. The CDR3 runs to 19 residues. Here the CDR3 reads CASSEGQGARVAGANVLTF. The CDR3 nucleotides are TGTGCCAGCAGTGAAGGGCAGGGGGCTAGAGTTGCTGGGGCCAACGTCCTGACTTTC.

This chain uses TRBV10-3 with TRBJ2-4; 7 positions match TRBD2. This CDR3 is built from 14 residues. The J segment lost 7 bases and the V segment lost 6 bases, leaving 9 bases of the junction unmatched. Germline values: CDR1 ENHRY, CDR2 SYGVKD. CDR3 in DNA: TGTGCCATCAGCGGCGGGGGTTATTGGAACATTCAGTACTTC. Amino acids: CAISGGGYWNIQYF.

The CDR3 here is CASSLTNRAGTNTGELFF. The CDR3 bases are TGTGCCAGCAGCTTAACGAATCGAGCTGGCACGAACACCGGGGAGCTGTTTTTT. V gene TRBV7-3 combines with J gene TRBJ2-2; no clear D gene. This CDR3 is 18 amino acids long. With 0 bases removed from V and 0 bases from J, the gap between germline ends came to 14 bases. CDR1 is SGHTA, CDR2 FQGTGA, per germline. The full variable domain, completed using reference TRBV7-3 and TRBJ2-2, is GAGVSQTPSNKVTEKGKYVELRCDPISGHTALYWYRQSLGQGPEFLIYFQGTGAADDSGLPNDRFFAVRPEGSVSTLKIQRTERGDSAVYLCASSLTNRAGTNTGELFFGEGSRLTVL.

V is TRBV7-2 and J is TRBJ2-7; 9 bases fit TRBD1. The V gene's germline CDR1 is SGHTA and CDR2 FQGNSA. The trim removed 5 bases at V and 3 bases at J, leaving 8 bases unmatched. CDR3 length equals 15 residues. The CDR3 bases are TGTGCCAGCAGCCCCTCGACAGGGGGGGGCTACGAGCAGTACTTC. It is translated as CASSPSTGGGYEQYF. The variable domain in full, with the rest retrieved from reference TRBV7-2 and TRBJ2-7, is GAGVSQSPSNKVTEKGKDVELRCDPISGHTALYWYRQSLGQGLEFLIYFQGNSAPDKSGLPSDRFSAERTGGSVSTLTIQRTQQEDSAVYLCASSPSTGGGYEQYFGPGTRLTVT.

The J gene is TRBJ2-7, the V gene TRBV19; D may be TRBD1 or TRBD2 (5 bases each). Trimming left V 1 base short and J 6 bases short, with 10 bases between. Germline lookup yields CDR1 LNHDA and CDR2 SQIVND (reference sequence). The CDR3 has 13 amino acids. This CDR3 is CASSIGPGTEQYF. Here the CDR3 DNA reads TGTGCCAGTAGTATAGGCCCAGGGACCGAGCAGTACTTC.

The chain uses TRBV30 and TRBJ2-4, with 8 bases matching TRBD2. The CDR3 length is 12 residues. The V gene end was trimmed by 2 bases and the J gene end by 6 bases; junction bases not matched to a gene: 0. Germline V gene lookup returns CDR1 GTSNPN and CDR2 SVGIG (reference sequence). The CDR3 here is CAWSREGNIQYF. The CDR3 nucleotides are TGTGCCTGGAGTCGGGAGGGAAACATTCAGTACTTC.

This chain connects TRBV7-9 to TRBJ1-3; no clear D gene. In germline, CDR1 is SEHNR, CDR2 FQNEAQ (reference sequence). Trimming took off 1 base at V and 6 bases at J, with 10 bases between the two ends. The CDR3 spans 14 residues. The CDR3 DNA reads as TGTGCCAGCAGCTTAGGGATCTCCCAAAACACCATATATTTT. Translation: CASSLGISQNTIYF.

The gene calls are TRBV4-2 and TRBJ2-1; 7 bases agree with TRBD2. This CDR3 has 15 residues. Germline values: CDR1 LGHNA, CDR2 YNFKEQ. Trimming took 0 bases from V and 3 from J; bases not matched to a gene: 2. The CDR3 DNA is TGTGCCAGCAGCCAAGAACTAGCGCGCTACAATGAGCAGTTCTTC. Its translation: CASSQELARYNEQFF.

This chain joins TRBV7-2 and TRBJ1-1; weak D call: TRBD1 (5 bases). Germline assignment: CDR1 SGHTA and CDR2 FQGNSA. This CDR3 has 14 residues. V lost 3 bases, J lost 3 bases, and 11 bases lay in between. CDR3 sequence: CASSFGTVDTEAFF. The CDR3 nucleotides read TGTGCCAGCAGCTTTGGGACGGTCGACACTGAAGCTTTCTTT.

The chain combines TRBV5-8 with TRBJ1-1, with unresolved D. Trimming removed 2 bases from V and 6 bases from J, with 14 bases in between. From germline, CDR1 is SGHTS and CDR2 YDEGEE. The CDR3 has 14 residues. CDR3 sequence (DNA): TGTGCCAGCAGCTTAAATCCCGCTGTCCCTGAAGCTTTCTTT. Translating it yields CASSLNPAVPEAFF.

J is TRBJ2-3 and V is TRBV2; D is undetermined. With 0 bases removed from V and 0 bases from J, the gap between germline ends came to 10 bases. Germline lookup yields CDR1 SNHLY and CDR2 FYNNEI. CDR3 length equals 16 residues. The CDR3 reads CASSEAQLRSTDTQYF. The CDR3 DNA sequence: TGTGCCAGCAGTGAAGCGCAACTCCGTAGCACAGATACGCAGTATTTT.

J is TRBJ1-2 and V is TRBV9; D gene unclear. The germline gives CDR1 SGDLS, CDR2 YYNGEE. The CDR3 consists of 13 residues. Trimming removed 4 bases from V and 7 bases from J, with 14 bases in between. CDR3 sequence: CASSLGPLAGYTF. The CDR3 DNA follows: TGTGCCAGCAGCCTTGGGCCGCTAGCTGGCTACACCTTC.